The 10 T cell receptor beta chains below come from one sample, sequenced in a study of T cell changes during pregnancy in multiple sclerosis. The table came from immunoSEQ multiplex PCR; TCRdb's copy has only in-frame clones and leaves some out. The sample carries 20,000 or so clones, 80% to 95% recorded once. Sample: CD4+ T cells from peripheral blood mononuclear cells, taken after pregnancy. Receptors originate from a female donor in good health, enrolled as a control in a pregnancy study.

This chain links TRBV30 with TRBJ2-2; 16 bases map to TRBD2. The CDR3 covers 20 residues. With V trimmed by 4 bases and J by 2 bases, 13 bases remained unmatched. The germline gives CDR1 GTSNPN, CDR2 SVGIG (reference sequence). The CDR3 region is CAWTGNPGLAGGPNTGELFF. The CDR3 bases are TGTGCCTGGACGGGGAATCCGGGACTAGCGGGGGGGCCCAACACCGGGGAGCTGTTTTTT. The full variable domain, its missing parts supplied by reference TRBV30 and TRBJ2-2, is SQTIHQWPATLVQPVGSPLSLECTVEGTSNPNLYWYRQAAGRGLQLLFYSVGIGQISSEVPQNLSASRPQDRQFILSSKKLLLSDSGFYLCAWTGNPGLAGGPNTGELFFGEGSRLTVL.

The V and J genes are TRBV7-9 and TRBJ2-3; D is uncertain. CDR3 size: 15 residues. V lost 8 bases to trimming and J lost 3 bases, with 18 bases between them. CDR1 is SEHNR and CDR2 is FQNEAQ in the germline V gene (reference sequence). CDR3 protein: CASLTRGPKTDTQYF. CDR3 coding DNA: TGTGCCAGCCTAACCCGAGGTCCGAAAACAGATACGCAGTATTTT.

The chain recombines TRBV19 with TRBJ1-1; 9 bases fit TRBD1. The germline V gene has CDR1 LNHDA and CDR2 SQIVND (reference sequence). V shed 2 bases and J 11 bases; nucleotides not matched to a gene: 9. This CDR3 comprises 14 residues. CDR3 coding DNA: TGTGCCAGTAGTATAATCCCCACAGGGGGCCGGGCTTTCTTT. This sequence encodes CASSIIPTGGRAFF.

The rearrangement joins TRBV18 to TRBJ2-7; TRBD2 might be the D (5 bases). The CDR3 runs 12 residues. V shed 3 bases and J shed 2 bases, with 5 bases lying between them. Germline CDR1 reads KGHSH; CDR2 reads LQKENI. CDR3 protein: CASSPTTYEQYF. CDR3 bases: TGTGCCAGCTCACCGACTACCTACGAGCAGTACTTC.

This chain links TRBV7-3 with TRBJ2-1; 8 nucleotides match TRBD2. V was clipped by 5 bases and J by 4 bases; unmatched bases: 4. CDR1 and CDR2 (germline): SGHTA, FQGTGA. CDR3 length: 14 residues. This CDR3 reads CASSPGLGYNEQFF. The CDR3 nucleotides are TGTGCCAGCAGCCCGGGACTAGGGTACAATGAGCAGTTCTTC.

V is TRBV2 and J is TRBJ2-7, with 7 bases identical to TRBD2. V shed 8 bases and J 3 bases; nucleotides not matched to a gene: 16. Germline CDR1 is SNHLY and CDR2 is FYNNEI. The CDR3 is made up of 16 amino acids. The CDR3 reads CASVGSSGKAYYEQYF. The CDR3 nucleotides are TGTGCCAGCGTCGGGTCTAGCGGAAAGGCTTACTACGAGCAGTACTTC.

V is TRBV7-9 and J is TRBJ2-5, with TRBD1 as a possible D gene (5 bases). Germline CDR1 reads SEHNR; CDR2 reads FQNEAQ (reference sequence). CDR3 length: 15 residues. With 5 bases removed from V and 1 base from J, the gap between germline ends came to 14 bases. This CDR3 is CASSRRQGTQETQYF. The CDR3 nucleotides are TGTGCCAGCAGCCGCCGCCAGGGAACCCAAGAGACCCAGTACTTC.

This chain connects TRBV28 to TRBJ2-7; 9 bases agree with TRBD1. The CDR3 loop spans 16 amino acids. Germline-derived CDR1 and CDR2 are MDHEN and SYDVKM. V was clipped by 7 bases and J by 2 bases; unmatched bases: 12. Written as DNA, the CDR3 is TGTGCCAGCACCCCCCCCGGGACAGGGCGGGCCTACGAGCAGTACTTC. It codes for CASTPPGTGRAYEQYF.

The chain uses TRBV4-2 and TRBJ2-3; TRBD1 matches at 7 bases. Germline CDR1 reads LGHNA; CDR2 reads YNFKEQ. The CDR3 spans 16 residues. V lost 1 base, J lost 2 bases, and 6 bases stayed unmatched. CDR3 bases: TGTGCCAGCAGCCAAGCTAAGGGGGCCCTCACAGATACGCAGTATTTT. Translating gives CASSQAKGALTDTQYF.

The gene calls are TRBV9 and TRBJ2-7; 10 bases are shared with TRBD2. Losses at the gene ends were 4 bases for V and 1 base for J; bases not matched to a gene: 2. This CDR3 is 14 amino acids long. Germline assignment: CDR1 SGDLS and CDR2 YYNGEE. This CDR3 is CASSTSGISYEQYF. Written as DNA, the CDR3 is TGTGCCAGCAGCACTAGCGGGATATCCTACGAGCAGTACTTC.